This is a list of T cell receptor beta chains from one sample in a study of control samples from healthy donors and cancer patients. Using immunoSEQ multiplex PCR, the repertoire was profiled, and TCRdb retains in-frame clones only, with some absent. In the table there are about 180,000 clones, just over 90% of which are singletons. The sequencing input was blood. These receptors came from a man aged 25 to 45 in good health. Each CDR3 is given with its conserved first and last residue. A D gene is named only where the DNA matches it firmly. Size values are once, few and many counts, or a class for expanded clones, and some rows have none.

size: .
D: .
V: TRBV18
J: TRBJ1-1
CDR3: CASSPSGITEAFF
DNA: TGTGCCAGCTCACCCTCAGGGATCACTGAAGCTTTCTTT

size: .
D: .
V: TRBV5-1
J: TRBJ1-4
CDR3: CASSLAGHKDEKLFF
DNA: TGCGCCAGCAGCTTGGCCGGCCATAAAGATGAAAAACTGTTTTTT

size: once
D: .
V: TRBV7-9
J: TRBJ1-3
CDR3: CALDRSSGNTIYF
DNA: TGTGCCCTGGACCGGAGCTCTGGAAACACCATATATTTT

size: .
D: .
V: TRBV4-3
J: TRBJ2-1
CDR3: CASSQDPASNEQFF
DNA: TGCGCCAGCAGCCAAGATCCGGCTAGCAATGAGCAGTTCTTC

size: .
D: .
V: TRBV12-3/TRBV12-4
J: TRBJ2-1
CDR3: CASSLVGRGEQFF
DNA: TGTGCCAGCAGTTTAGTAGGCAGAGGAGAGCAGTTCTTC

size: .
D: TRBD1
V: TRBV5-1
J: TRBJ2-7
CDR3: CASSTPDRVEQYF
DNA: TGCGCCAGCAGCACGCCGGACAGGGTCGAGCAGTACTTC

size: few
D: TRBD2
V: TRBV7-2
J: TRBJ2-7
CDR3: CASGTSGPEQYF
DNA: TGTGCCAGCGGGACTAGCGGGCCCGAGCAGTACTTC

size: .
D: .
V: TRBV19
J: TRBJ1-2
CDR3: CASSIGQGGSNYGYTF
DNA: TGTGCCAGTAGTATAGGTCAGGGAGGGAGTAACTATGGCTACACCTTC

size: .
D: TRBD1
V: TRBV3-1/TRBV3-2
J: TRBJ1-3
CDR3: CASSPGGGNTIYF
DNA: TGTGCCAGCAGCCCAGGGGGGGGAAACACCATATATTTT

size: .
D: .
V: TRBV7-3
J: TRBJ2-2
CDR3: CASSSGVERSTGELFF
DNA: TGTGCCAGCAGCTCTGGGGTGGAGCGGAGCACCGGGGAGCTGTTTTTT

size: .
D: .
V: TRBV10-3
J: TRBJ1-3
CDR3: CAISDNAGNTIYF
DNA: TGTGCCATCAGTGATAACGCTGGAAACACCATATATTTT

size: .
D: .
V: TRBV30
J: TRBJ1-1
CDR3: CAWALWGNTEAFF
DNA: TGTGCCTGGGCCCTGTGGGGGAACACTGAAGCTTTCTTT

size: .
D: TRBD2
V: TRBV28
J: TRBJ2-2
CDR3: CASSSRVAGERSAGELFF
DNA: TGTGCCAGCAGTTCTCGAGTAGCGGGAGAACGGTCCGCCGGGGAGCTGTTTTTT

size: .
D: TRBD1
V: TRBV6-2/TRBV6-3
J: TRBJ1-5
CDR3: CASSEGQGVRNQPQHF
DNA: TGTGCCAGCAGTGAGGGACAGGGGGTCAGAAATCAGCCCCAGCATTTT

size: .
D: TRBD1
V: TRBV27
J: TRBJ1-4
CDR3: CASSLQGLGFNEKLFF
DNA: TGTGCCAGCAGTCTACAGGGGTTAGGGTTCAATGAAAAACTGTTTTTT

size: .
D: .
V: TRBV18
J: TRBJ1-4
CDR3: CASTAELGEKLFF
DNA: TGTGCCAGCACCGCGGAGCTGGGGGAAAAACTGTTTTTT

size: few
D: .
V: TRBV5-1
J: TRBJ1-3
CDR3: CASSQGGTGNTIYF
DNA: TGCGCCAGCAGCCAAGGAGGGACTGGAAACACCATATATTTT

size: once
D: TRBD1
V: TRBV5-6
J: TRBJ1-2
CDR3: CASRGQGLNGYTF
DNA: TGTGCCAGCCGGGGACAGGGGTTGAATGGCTACACCTTC

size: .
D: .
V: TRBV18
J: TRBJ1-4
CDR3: CASSQGETNKLFF
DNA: TGTGCCAGCTCACAAGGGGAAACCAATAAACTGTTTTTT

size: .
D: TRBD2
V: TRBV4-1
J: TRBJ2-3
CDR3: CASSQGPGRARIQDTQYF
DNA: TGCGCCAGCAGCCAAGGGCCCGGGAGGGCCCGAATCCAAGATACGCAGTATTTT

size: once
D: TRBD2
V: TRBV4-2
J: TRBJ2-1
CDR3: CASSRTSGNYNEQFF
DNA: TGTGCCAGCAGCCGAACTAGCGGGAACTACAATGAGCAGTTCTTC

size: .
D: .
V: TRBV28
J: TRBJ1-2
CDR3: CASSRGGVAHGYTF
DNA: TGTGCCAGCAGTCGTGGAGGGGTTGCCCATGGCTACACCTTC

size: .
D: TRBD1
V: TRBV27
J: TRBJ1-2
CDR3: CASTNADRGGYGYTF
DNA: TGTGCCAGCACCAACGCAGACAGGGGTGGGTATGGCTACACCTTC

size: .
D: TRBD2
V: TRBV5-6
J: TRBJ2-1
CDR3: CASSRSGRARSNEQFF
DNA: TGTGCCAGCAGCCGTAGCGGGAGGGCCCGGAGCAATGAGCAGTTCTTC

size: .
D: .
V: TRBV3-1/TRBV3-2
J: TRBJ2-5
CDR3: CASSPNPRRETQYF
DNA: TGTGCCAGCAGCCCTAACCCGCGTCGGGAGACCCAGTACTTC

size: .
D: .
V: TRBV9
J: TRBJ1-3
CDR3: CASSVTGATGNTIYF
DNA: TGTGCCAGCAGCGTAACGGGGGCAACTGGAAACACCATATATTTT

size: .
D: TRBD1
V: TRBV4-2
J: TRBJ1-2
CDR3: CASSQDWSGGAYGYTF
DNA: TGTGCCAGCAGCCAAGATTGGTCAGGGGGCGCCTATGGCTACACCTTC

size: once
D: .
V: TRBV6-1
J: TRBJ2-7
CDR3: CASSENGGSEQYF
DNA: TGTGCCAGCAGTGAAAATGGGGGATCCGAGCAGTACTTC